The 25 T cell receptor beta chains given below trace back to one sample, sequenced in a study of neoadjuvant anti-PD-1 for oral cavity cancer. Time point described: after neoadjuvant nivolumab, at surgical resection. Clones were read by immunoSEQ multiplex PCR, and TCRdb kept only the in-frame ones, dropping some. Of about 23,000 clones in the sample, roughly 30% were seen once. Sequenced material: tumor tissue, taken after nivolumab (anti-PD-1) treatment. The receptors stem from a person aged 35-80 years with oral cavity squamous cell carcinoma.

CDR3 in DNA: TGTGCCTGGAGTTCAGGAATAAGGGAAGATTTGCTCAATCAGCCCCAGCATTTT. It is translated as CAWSSGIREDLLNQPQHF. The rearrangement links TRBV30 to TRBJ1-5; D not certain. The CDR3 runs to 18 residues. V lost 2 bases to trimming and J lost 3 bases, with 23 bases between them. The germline V gene has CDR1 GTSNPN and CDR2 SVGIG (reference sequence). The variable domain in full, with the rest retrieved from reference TRBV30 and TRBJ1-5, is SQTIHQWPATLVQPVGSPLSLECTVEGTSNPNLYWYRQAAGRGLQLLFYSVGIGQISSEVPQNLSASRPQDRQFILSSKKLLLSDSGFYLCAWSSGIREDLLNQPQHFGDGTRLSIL.

This rearrangement joins TRBV5-5 to TRBJ2-5, with TRBD2 matching 7 bases. This CDR3 has 16 amino acids. Per the germline V gene, CDR1 is SGHKS and CDR2 is YYEKEE (reference sequence). Trimming at V came to 4 bases and at J to 4 bases, leaving 13 bases not matched to a gene. CDR3 DNA: TGTGCCAGCAGCAAGGCCGGGACTATGCACCGAGAGACCCAGTACTTC. Residues: CASSKAGTMHRETQYF.

This chain connects TRBV10-2 to TRBJ1-2; 8 bases map to TRBD1. The V segment lost 2 bases and the J segment 0 bases; nucleotides outside the gene matches: 5. The CDR3 runs 16 residues. Germline-derived CDR1 and CDR2 are WSHSY and SAAADI. DNA of the CDR3: TGCGCCAGCAGTGAGAGGAACAGGGGGGCTAACTATGGCTACACCTTC. Protein product: CASSERNRGANYGYTF.

The sample holds a few counts of this clone. V and J are TRBV4-1 and TRBJ2-7; TRBD1 might be the D (5 bases). The CDR3 contains 12 residues. CDR1 MGHRA and CDR2 YSYEKL come from the germline V gene. V lost 4 bases and J lost 6, with 10 bases in between. The CDR3 is CASSPDQGEQYF. The CDR3 nucleotides are TGCGCCAGCAGCCCGGACCAGGGCGAGCAGTACTTC.

This clone has more than one count but fewer than ten. The genes are TRBV6-1 and TRBJ2-7, with a weak D call TRBD2 (5 bases). Trimming left V 1 base short and J 6 bases short, with 13 bases between. The CDR3 is made up of 14 amino acids. Germline assignment: CDR1 MNHNS and CDR2 SASEGT. DNA of the CDR3: TGTGCCAGCAGTGAAGAGGCTAGCTCGAGCGAGCAGTACTTC. This translates into CASSEEASSSEQYF.

V usage is TRBV9 and J usage is TRBJ1-4, with no clear D. Trimming stripped 3 bases from V and 6 bases from J, with 6 bases between. The CDR3 runs to 12 residues. The germline CDR1 and CDR2 sequences are SGDLS and YYNGEE. The CDR3 DNA reads TGTGCCAGCAGCGGACTGGATGAAAAACTGTTTTTT. Translating it yields CASSGLDEKLFF.

The chain employs TRBV9 and TRBJ2-3; D gene unclear. This CDR3 is built from 15 residues. The V end lost 4 bases, the J end lost 4 bases, and 16 bases lay between the germline ends. Germline CDR1 and CDR2: SGDLS and YYNGEE. The DNA for the CDR3 is TGTGCCAGCAGCCCCCGGGCCCGAGATCCAGATACGCAGTATTTT. Its translation is CASSPRARDPDTQYF.

The J gene is TRBJ2-7, the V gene TRBV5-1; D is ambiguous. Germline V lookup: CDR1 SGHRS, CDR2 YFSETQ. The CDR3 totals 14 residues. V lost 0 bases, J lost 2 bases, and 9 bases lay in between. The CDR3 DNA reads as TGCGCCAGCAGCTTGGGAAGGCCGCCCTACGAGCAGTACTTC. It yields the protein CASSLGRPPYEQYF.

The rearrangement uses TRBV7-9 and TRBJ1-5, with D uncertain. Germline values: CDR1 SEHNR, CDR2 FQNEAQ (reference sequence). The germline V and J ends were trimmed by 6 bases and 7 bases, with 13 bases remaining between them. There are 13 residues in the CDR3. In DNA form, the CDR3 reads TGTGCCAGCAGTCCCCATGCCGAGCAGCCCCAGCATTTT. This gives the protein CASSPHAEQPQHF.

This clone was seen only a few times. V gene TRBV5-4 combines with J gene TRBJ1-4, with 9 positions matching TRBD1. Germline V gene lookup returns CDR1 SGHNT and CDR2 YYREEE (reference sequence). V dropped 3 bases and J dropped 8; count of bases not matched to a gene: 5. CDR3 length: 14 amino acids. This CDR3 reads CASSWDRAGEKLFF. As DNA, the CDR3 is TGTGCCAGCAGCTGGGACAGGGCTGGCGAAAAACTGTTTTTT.

This chain uses TRBV28 with TRBJ1-2, with a possible D match to TRBD1 (6 bases). The V gene lost 10 bases and the J gene lost 5 bases, with 20 bases spanning the gap. CDR1 is MDHEN and CDR2 is SYDVKM in the germline V gene. The CDR3 runs to 14 residues. CDR3 bases: TGTGCCACCTTACTCCAGGGGATTGAATATGGCTACACCTTC. The encoded protein is CATLLQGIEYGYTF.

V is TRBV7-8 and J is TRBJ2-7; no clear D. The V end was cut by 2 bases, the J end by 7 bases, with 6 bases between. The CDR3 runs to 11 residues. The germline V gene encodes CDR1 SGHVS and CDR2 FQNEAQ. The CDR3 DNA is TGTGCCAGCAGCTTAAAGATTGAGCAGTACTTC. Amino acids: CASSLKIEQYF.

V usage is TRBV9 and J usage is TRBJ2-3, with 8 bases fitting TRBD2. V lost 1 base, J lost 2 bases, and 9 bases stayed unmatched. The germline gives CDR1 SGDLS, CDR2 YYNGEE. The CDR3 loop spans 17 amino acids. Here the CDR3 reads CASSVWGSGGDTDTQYF. DNA of the CDR3: TGTGCCAGCAGCGTATGGGGAAGCGGGGGAGACACAGATACGCAGTATTTT. The full variable domain, with the rest looked up from reference TRBV9 and TRBJ2-3, is DSGVTQTPKHLITATGQRVTLRCSPRSGDLSVYWYQQSLDQGLQFLIQYYNGEERAKGNILERFSAQQFPDLHSELNLSSLELGDSALYFCASSVWGSGGDTDTQYFGPGTRLTVL.

V and J are TRBV5-1 and TRBJ2-1, with 9 bases lining up with TRBD1. The length of the CDR3 is 18 residues. Germline V gene lookup returns CDR1 SGHRS and CDR2 YFSETQ. The V segment lost 0 bases and the J segment 6 bases; nucleotides outside the gene matches: 13. In nucleotides, the CDR3 is TGCGCCAGCAGCTTGGAGGTGACAGGGGGTATTCAATTCAATGAGCAGTTCTTC. Encoded protein: CASSLEVTGGIQFNEQFF.

This chain joins TRBV2 and TRBJ1-1; D is unresolved. Germline V gene data show CDR1 as SNHLY and CDR2 as FYNNEI. The CDR3 is 14 amino acids. Trimming took 6 bases from V and 0 from J, leaving 11 bases between them. The CDR3 region is CASRLSHLNTEAFF. CDR3 nucleotides: TGTGCCAGCAGATTATCACATTTGAACACTGAAGCTTTCTTT. Supplemented by reference TRBV2 and TRBJ1-1, the full variable domain reads EPEVTQTPSHQVTQMGQEVILRCVPISNHLYFYWYRQILGQKVEFLVSFYNNEISEKSEIFDDQFSVERPDGSNFTLKIRSTKLEDSAMYFCASRLSHLNTEAFFGQGTRLTVV.

The gene calls are TRBV10-3 and TRBJ2-7; unclear D gene. This CDR3 is built from 13 residues. The germline V gene encodes CDR1 ENHRY and CDR2 SYGVKD. Trimming pared 11 bases from V and 0 bases from J, leaving 14 bases between. CDR3 sequence (DNA): TGTGCCGTCTCCGGTCAGAGCTCCTACGAGCAGTACTTC. This sequence encodes CAVSGQSSYEQYF.

The DNA for the CDR3 is TGCGCCAGCCAAAAGCGGAGTAGCACAGATACGCAGTATTTT. Residues: CASQKRSSTDTQYF. The genes are TRBV4-1 and TRBJ2-3; tentative D call: TRBD2 (5 bases). The CDR3 totals 14 residues. CDR1 is MGHRA and CDR2 is YSYEKL in the germline V gene. V was trimmed by 8 bases and J by 0 bases, leaving 12 bases between them.

This clone was picked up many times. The chain employs TRBV7-2 and TRBJ2-4; D call uncertain. Germline lookup yields CDR1 SGHTA and CDR2 FQGNSA. The CDR3 contains 15 residues. Trimming left V 2 bases short and J 7 bases short, with 15 bases between. The CDR3 here is CASSLSPGPHNIQYF. The DNA for the CDR3 is TGTGCCAGCAGCTTAAGTCCAGGACCCCATAACATTCAGTACTTC.

This clone appeared a few times. This chain joins TRBV9 and TRBJ2-7, with D perhaps matching TRBD1 (6 bases). The CDR3 is made up of 14 amino acids. Germline loops: CDR1 SGDLS, CDR2 YYNGEE. The germline V and J ends were trimmed by 1 base and 5 bases, with 13 bases remaining between them. The CDR3 is CASSVSQGNDEQYF. CDR3 DNA: TGTGCCAGCAGCGTAAGCCAGGGGAACGACGAGCAGTACTTC.

The rearrangement uses TRBV5-1 and TRBJ2-2; D not resolved. V dropped 0 bases and J dropped 5 bases, with 8 bases sitting between them. The CDR3 has 14 amino acids. Germline assignment: CDR1 SGHRS and CDR2 YFSETQ. CDR3 protein: CASSLGSFTGELFF. The CDR3 DNA reads as TGCGCCAGCAGCTTGGGCAGTTTTACCGGGGAGCTGTTTTTT.

In regard to this clone: Relative to the germline gene, one junction end is altered; a read error may explain this. This chain joins TRBV7-9 and TRBJ1-4; unclear D gene. Per germline, CDR1 SEHNR and CDR2 FQNEAQ (reference sequence). The CDR3 is 14 amino acids. In DNA form, the CDR3 reads TGTGCCAGCAGCCACCCCCTTACAAATGAGAAACTGTTTTTT. It specifies CASSHPLTNEKLFF.

V usage is TRBV19 and J usage is TRBJ2-7; D tentatively fits TRBD1 or TRBD2 (6 bases each). The CDR3 has 15 amino acids. V was pared by 3 bases and J by 6 bases, with 18 bases between. Germline CDR1 is LNHDA and CDR2 is SQIVND (reference sequence). CDR3: CASSMGGPFRSEQYF. CDR3 nucleotide sequence: TGTGCCAGTAGTATGGGGGGCCCGTTCCGATCCGAGCAGTACTTC. Drawing the rest from reference TRBV19 and TRBJ2-7, the complete variable domain is DGGITQSPKYLFRKEGQNVTLSCEQNLNHDAMYWYRQDPGQGLRLIYYSQIVNDFQKGDIAEGYSVSREKKESFPLTVTSAQKNPTAFYLCASSMGGPFRSEQYFGPGTRLTVT.

V gene TRBV5-6 combines with J gene TRBJ2-1; D is unresolved. Germline CDR1 is SGHDT and CDR2 is YYEEEE. The CDR3 contains 12 residues. V was pared by 4 bases and J by 9 bases, with 11 bases between. Written as DNA, the CDR3 is TGTGCCAGCAGCCCAGCCTTGGGTGAGCAGTTCTTC. It yields the protein CASSPALGEQFF.

The chain is built from TRBV27 and TRBJ2-7, with TRBD2 matching 9 bases. The trim removed 7 bases at V and 4 bases at J, leaving 11 bases unmatched. This CDR3 has 15 amino acids. Per germline, CDR1 MNHEY and CDR2 SMNVEV (reference sequence). The CDR3 nucleotides are TGTGCCAGCACCCCAGTGGCTAGCGGGGCGTACGAGCAGTACTTC. It specifies CASTPVASGAYEQYF.

This clone was detected many times. CDR3 DNA: TGTGCCAGCAGTTCACGGGACAGGGCGAGTAGGGGCTACACCTTC. It specifies CASSSRDRASRGYTF. This chain links TRBV27 with TRBJ1-2; 9 nucleotides match TRBD1. CDR1 and CDR2 (germline): MNHEY, SMNVEV (reference sequence). Losses at the gene ends were 4 bases for V and 8 bases for J; bases not matched to a gene: 11. CDR3 length: 15 residues.